This T cell receptor beta chain was found in a study of T cell repertoires in cytomegalovirus infection (dated by TCRdb to between 2018 and 2021). About the investigation overall: The HLA type of each donor mattered for the analysis, because public TCR beta signatures pointed to carriage of CMV infection along with the matching HLA type.

A word on this clonotype: No cognate antigen has been identified for it. Base qualities are not at hand, and no much larger clone is one base apart.

The study at large found these results: The ex vivo response was dominated by HLA-C-restricted CMV-specific TCR beta clonotypes, and the single most frequent clonotype in two of eight donors was supplied by these HLA-C-restricted clonotypes. In both this cohort and an independent cohort of 352 donors, the cumulative frequency of public TCR beta family members distinguished carriers of CMV infection plus the relevant HLA type.

Sequencing relied on an Illumina HiSeq 1500. Clones were called with MiXCR by TCRdb after fastp trimmed the public reads at Q25, and only in-frame beta chains were retained. Each CDR3 protein appears once, grouped with its most common genes and DNA. The sample includes 150,000 to 200,000 distinct CDR3 sequences, with 15% to 20% observed a single time. The ten largest clones add up to around 20% of the sample. Input material: CD8+ T cells from PBMCs. This clonotype was obtained from a human donor in good health (CMV status not recorded). Some clones in this sample may be carry-over from other donors' samples.

Here the CDR3 is given as CASTLGTVIFTEAFF. The DNA is as follows: TGTGCCAGCACCTTGGGGACAGTAATATTCACTGAAGCTTTCTTT. This receptor chain uses TRBV7-9 and TRBJ1-1, and 7 bases in between align with TRBD1. Germline trimming amounts to 7 bases on V and 4 bases on J, with 12 as the count of junction bases outside the gene matches. The CDR3 runs 15 amino acids, cysteine and phenylalanine included. The sequence is cut down to CDR3 DNA, 45 bases in frame from base 1. Looking up the germline V gene (reference sequence) yields CDR1 SEHNR and CDR2 FQNEAQ.